The 19 T cell receptor beta chains in this list originate from one sample, sequenced in a study of PD-1 blockade in mismatch repair-deficient tumors (dated by TCRdb to between 2016 and 2019). The protocol used for the library was the immunoSEQ multiplex PCR assay. The table comes from immuneACCESS by way of TCRdb, which keeps in-frame sequences with V and J called. Part of the clones is missing from these tables; in studies checked, under half for an unresolved V gene and the rest for unknown reasons. This sample has approximately 13,000 clones in its table, and more than 85% of those were observed once. The ten biggest clones cover around 4.9% of the sample. These receptors are not linked to any known antigen. The intended sense of this specimen's time point label: roughly ten-day in vitro stimulation with candidate neoantigen peptide 6. Sequenced material: cells cultured in vitro, taken from a patient treated with pembrolizumab. The origin of the receptors is an adult with mismatch repair-deficient cancer.

The chain carries TRBV5-4 and TRBJ1-6, with D tentatively TRBD1 (5 bases). Trimming removed 2 bases at V and 7 bases at J, with 22 bases between. The CDR3 totals 18 residues. Germline CDR1 is SGHNT and CDR2 is YYREEE (reference sequence). The CDR3 here is CASSLPKSGTLGNSPLHF. The DNA of the CDR3 is TGTGCCAGCAGCTTACCAAAGAGCGGGACTCTTGGGAATTCACCCCTCCACTTT.

The chain joins TRBV10-1 to TRBJ2-5, with D perhaps matching TRBD1 or TRBD2 (6 bases each). Trimming removed 0 bases from V and 5 bases from J, with 13 bases in between. The CDR3 has 15 residues. Germline values: CDR1 WNHNN, CDR2 SYGVQD (reference sequence). Here the CDR3 reads CASSESAGGGETQYF. Here the CDR3 DNA reads TGCGCCAGCAGTGAGTCTGCCGGGGGCGGGGAGACCCAGTACTTC.

The genes are TRBV5-4 and TRBJ2-7; 8 nucleotides align to TRBD2. The CDR3 has 14 residues. CDR1 and CDR2 from the germline V gene are SGHNT and YYREEE (reference sequence). Germline trimming cut 6 bases from V and 0 bases from J; bases unmatched to any gene: 5. DNA of the CDR3: TGTGCCAGCACCCTTAGCGGGACCTCCTACGAGCAGTACTTC. This sequence encodes CASTLSGTSYEQYF.

The chain couples TRBV11-2 to TRBJ2-1, with D tentatively TRBD2 (6 bases). The CDR3 sequence is 13 residues long. CDR1 is SGHAT, CDR2 FQNNGV, per germline. V was shortened by 5 bases and J by 10 bases, with 15 bases between the two germline ends. CDR3: CASSQTVAEEQFF. CDR3 DNA: TGTGCCAGCAGCCAAACCGTAGCGGAAGAGCAGTTCTTC.

This clone was observed a single time. This chain uses TRBV28 with TRBJ1-6, with D hard to call. This CDR3 has 17 amino acids. Trimming took off 5 bases at V and 0 bases at J, with 14 bases between the two ends. Per the germline V gene, CDR1 is MDHEN and CDR2 is SYDVKM. The CDR3 loop is CASSLTFPSSYNSPLHF. The DNA for the CDR3 is TGTGCCAGCAGTCTCACGTTTCCCAGCTCCTATAATTCACCCCTCCACTTT. The entire variable domain, with the rest obtained from reference TRBV28 and TRBJ1-6, is as follows: DVKVTQSSRYLVKRTGEKVFLECVQDMDHENMFWYRQDPGLGLRLIYFSYDVKMKEKGDIPEGYSVSREKKERFSLILESASTNQTSMYLCASSLTFPSSYNSPLHFGNGTRLTVT.

The table lists this clone with a count of one. J is TRBJ1-1 and V is TRBV2; D is undetermined. The CDR3 covers 13 residues. Germline values: CDR1 SNHLY, CDR2 FYNNEI. Trimming stripped 8 bases from V and 0 bases from J, with 10 bases between. The CDR3 coding sequence is TGTGCCAGCCTGGACCTCATGAACACTGAAGCTTTCTTT. This encodes CASLDLMNTEAFF. Drawing the rest from reference TRBV2 and TRBJ1-1, the complete variable domain is EPEVTQTPSHQVTQMGQEVILRCVPISNHLYFYWYRQILGQKVEFLVSFYNNEISEKSEIFDDQFSVERPDGSNFTLKIRSTKLEDSAMYFCASLDLMNTEAFFGQGTRLTVV.

V gene TRBV27 combines with J gene TRBJ2-3, with 10 bases aligning to TRBD2. The CDR3 is made up of 15 amino acids. Germline CDR1 is MNHEY and CDR2 is SMNVEV (reference sequence). The ends lost 6 bases at V and 4 bases at J; junction bases unmatched: 7. DNA of the CDR3: TGTGCCAGCAGCCCCGGGACTAGCGAAGCAGATACGCAGTATTTT. Amino acids: CASSPGTSEADTQYF.

The chain joins TRBV7-3 to TRBJ2-7; D call uncertain. In germline, CDR1 is SGHTA, CDR2 FQGTGA. The CDR3 is made up of 15 amino acids. The V end was cut by 2 bases, the J end by 4 bases, with 15 bases between. In DNA form, the CDR3 reads TGTGCCAGCAGCTTAGGCTCCTCTTCCATTTACGAGCAGTACTTC. This sequence encodes CASSLGSSSIYEQYF.

This chain links TRBV5-1 with TRBJ2-5; no reliable D call. Near its end, the DNA agrees better with TRBJ2-7, so the J call may be wrong. The CDR3 totals 11 residues. Germline V gene data show CDR1 as SGHRS and CDR2 as YFSETQ. The chain's CDR3 is CASSLGYEQYF. DNA of the CDR3: TGCGCCAGCAGCTTAGGATACGAGCAGTACTTC.

This sequence joins TRBV11-3 and TRBJ2-2; D is unresolved. CDR3 length: 13 residues. CDR1 and CDR2 from the germline V gene are SGHNT and YENEEA. V lost 4 bases and J 6 bases, leaving 9 bases between the germline ends. Here the CDR3 reads CASSSRDPGELFF. DNA for the CDR3: TGTGCCAGCAGCTCCCGCGATCCCGGGGAGCTGTTTTTT.

This clone was recorded a few times. This chain joins TRBV25-1 and TRBJ2-7, with D tentatively TRBD1 (5 bases). Per the germline V gene, CDR1 is MGHDK and CDR2 is SYGVNS. This CDR3 region has 17 residues. The germline V and J ends were trimmed by 5 bases and 0 bases, with 20 bases remaining between them. CDR3 in DNA: TGTGCCAGCAGTAAGAAGGGGCCACTGCAGAGCTCCTACGAGCAGTACTTC. Translation gives CASSKKGPLQSSYEQYF.

DNA of the CDR3: TGTGCCAGCAGTGACCGGGACAGGGGCGTGGAAAAACTGTTTTTT. Its protein is CASSDRDRGVEKLFF. The J gene is TRBJ1-4, the V gene TRBV25-1; 10 bases match TRBD1. The CDR3 extends over 15 amino acids. V was clipped by 3 bases and J by 8 bases; unmatched bases: 6. The germline CDR1 and CDR2 sequences are MGHDK and SYGVNS.

This clone was seen only once. The rearrangement uses TRBV6-1 and TRBJ2-7; no firm D call. Germline V CDR1 and CDR2: MNHNS, SASEGT. This CDR3 has 15 residues. V dropped 1 base and J dropped 2 bases, with 12 bases sitting between them. This chain's CDR3 is CASSEGPRDTYEQYF. In DNA form, the CDR3 reads TGTGCCAGCAGTGAAGGCCCGCGCGATACCTACGAGCAGTACTTC.

V gene TRBV6-6 combines with J gene TRBJ1-6; the match to TRBD1 covers 8 bases. After removal of 0 bases from V and 9 bases from J, the junction contained 4 bases not matched to a gene. Germline V CDR1 and CDR2: MNHNY, SVGAGI (reference sequence). The CDR3 is made up of 15 amino acids. CDR3 nucleotide sequence: TGTGCCAGCAGTTACTCGGACAGGGCTTCTTCACCCCTCCACTTT. Translating it yields CASSYSDRASSPLHF.

The chain recombines TRBV6-6 with TRBJ1-5; no clear D. The CDR3 has 14 amino acids. The V end lost 4 bases, the J end lost 0 bases, and 7 bases lay between the germline ends. Germline V lookup: CDR1 MNHNY, CDR2 SVGAGI (reference sequence). The CDR3 loop is CASSWLNSNQPQHF. In DNA form, the CDR3 reads TGTGCCAGCAGTTGGCTGAATAGCAATCAGCCCCAGCATTTT.

The rearrangement links TRBV9 to TRBJ2-5; the D gene is possibly TRBD1 (6 bases). The V and J ends lost 0 bases and 5 bases respectively, with 11 bases between them. The germline V gene encodes CDR1 SGDLS and CDR2 YYNGEE. The CDR3 extends over 14 amino acids. The CDR3 protein is CASSVEGVGETQYF. In DNA, the CDR3 is TGTGCCAGCAGCGTAGAGGGGGTTGGGGAGACCCAGTACTTC.

The rearrangement links TRBV6-6 to TRBJ2-1; TRBD2 agrees at 8 bases. V was pared by 5 bases and J by 6 bases, with 3 bases of the junction left unmatched. CDR1 is MNHNY, CDR2 SVGAGI, per germline (reference sequence). The CDR3 consists of 13 residues. The CDR3 nucleotides read TGTGCCAGCAGTGCGGGAGGTCTCAATGAGCAGTTCTTC. It codes for CASSAGGLNEQFF.

The rearrangement uses TRBV14 and TRBJ2-1; TRBD1 matches at 9 bases. CDR1 and CDR2 from the germline V gene are SGHDN and FVKESK. The CDR3 covers 16 residues. Trimming removed 6 bases from V and 6 bases from J; junction bases left unmatched: 12. The CDR3, as DNA: TGTGCCAGCAGGAAATCGGGACAGGGAAAACTCAATGAGCAGTTCTTC. The encoded protein is CASRKSGQGKLNEQFF.

This chain joins TRBV6-5 and TRBJ1-5; 7 bases are shared with TRBD1. Germline V CDR1 and CDR2: MNHEY, SVGAGI. CDR3 length: 12 amino acids. With 5 bases clipped from V and 7 bases from J, the junction kept 2 bases outside the gene matches. The CDR3 protein is CASSEQGQPQHF. CDR3 sequence (DNA): TGTGCCAGCAGTGAACAGGGGCAGCCCCAGCATTTT.